The 23 T cell receptor beta chains listed next were all sequenced from one sample in a study of shared clonotypes between healthy human individuals. Only in-frame clones appear in the TCRdb table, and some are missing; sequencing was by immunoSEQ multiplex PCR. The profile covers more than 2,000,000 clones, with 80% to 95% appearing a single time and about 0.37% taken by the ten largest. Sequencing used naive CD4+ T cells from PBMCs. Subset here: CD45RA+ positively selected. Receptors originate from a man aged 18 to 35 in good health. Some clones in this sample may be carry-over from other donors' samples.

J is TRBJ1-2 and V is TRBV5-5, with D possibly matching TRBD1 (5 bases). Looked up from germline, CDR1 is SGHKS and CDR2 is YYEKEE (reference sequence). The CDR3 is made up of 12 amino acids. Trimming pared 4 bases from V and 9 bases from J, leaving 13 bases between. CDR3 loop: CASSLLQESYTF. DNA for the CDR3: TGTGCCAGCAGCCTACTACAGGAGAGCTACACCTTC.

J is TRBJ1-1 and V is TRBV4-1; the D gene is possibly TRBD1 (6 bases). The CDR3 runs to 14 residues. The germline V gene has CDR1 MGHRA and CDR2 YSYEKL. Deletions cut 1 base from V and 3 bases from J, with 9 bases between. The CDR3 coding sequence is TGCGCCAGCAGCCAAGTCGGGGGGCACACTGAAGCTTTCTTT. Translating it yields CASSQVGGHTEAFF.

V and J are TRBV7-3 and TRBJ2-7, with no clear D. The CDR3 length is 13 residues. From germline, CDR1 is SGHTA and CDR2 FQGTGA. Trimming shortened V by 0 bases and J by 9 bases, and 12 bases separated the two germline ends. The CDR3 DNA sequence: TGTGCCAGCAGCTTAACGATAGTGCCCGTGCAGTACTTC. Amino acids: CASSLTIVPVQYF.

The chain links TRBV28 to TRBJ2-7; 7 bases align to TRBD1. The CDR3 extends over 16 amino acids. Germline assignment: CDR1 MDHEN and CDR2 SYDVKM. Germline trimming cut 6 bases from V and 5 bases from J; bases unmatched to any gene: 16. In nucleotides, the CDR3 is TGTGCCAGCAGCCCGGCCAGTAGGGGGCTACCGGACGAGCAGTACTTC. This gives the protein CASSPASRGLPDEQYF.

This chain connects TRBV7-2 to TRBJ2-7; D tentatively reads TRBD1 or TRBD2 (5 bases each). Trimming removed 1 base from V and 1 base from J, with 14 bases in between. The germline V gene encodes CDR1 SGHTA and CDR2 FQGNSA. CDR3 length equals 16 residues. CDR3 protein: CASSLEGWGLSYEQYF. The CDR3 DNA reads as TGTGCCAGCAGCTTAGAAGGGTGGGGGTTGTCCTACGAGCAGTACTTC.

The J gene is TRBJ2-1, the V gene TRBV15; 16 nucleotides align to TRBD2. CDR1 and CDR2 from the germline V gene are LNHNV and YYDKDF (reference sequence). V was pared by 2 bases and J by 15 bases, with 13 bases of the junction left unmatched. The CDR3 has 17 residues. The CDR3 sequence: CATSRKPPGLAGGPRFF. The CDR3 region has the DNA TGTGCCACCAGCAGAAAACCACCGGGACTAGCGGGAGGGCCTCGGTTCTTC.

The chain combines TRBV28 with TRBJ2-3; D uncertain. Germline CDR1 is MDHEN and CDR2 is SYDVKM. This CDR3 comprises 15 residues. Trimming took off 7 bases at V and 4 bases at J, with 18 bases between the two ends. As DNA, the CDR3 is TGTGCCAGCACCCCCTTTAGTGAGTACTCAGATACGCAGTATTTT. Amino acids: CASTPFSEYSDTQYF. Based on the CDR3 plus reference TRBV28 and TRBJ2-3, the full variable domain is DVKVTQSSRYLVKRTGEKVFLECVQDMDHENMFWYRQDPGLGLRLIYFSYDVKMKEKGDIPEGYSVSREKKERFSLILESASTNQTSMYLCASTPFSEYSDTQYFGPGTRLTVL.

V and J are TRBV28 and TRBJ1-5, with D unresolved. CDR3 length: 13 amino acids. Germline V gene lookup returns CDR1 MDHEN and CDR2 SYDVKM. The germline V and J ends were trimmed by 3 bases and 7 bases, with 10 bases remaining between them. The CDR3 nucleotides are TGTGCCAGCAGTTTGATCCTGGGGCAGCCCCAGCATTTT. Translation gives CASSLILGQPQHF.

With regard to this clone: Additional DNA sequences in this sample encode the identical CDR3. The chain recombines TRBV9 with TRBJ2-5, with D possibly being TRBD1 (5 bases). V was trimmed by 0 bases and J by 3 bases, leaving 6 bases between them. The germline gives CDR1 SGDLS, CDR2 YYNGEE. The CDR3 covers 13 residues. The CDR3: CASSVGREETQYF. CDR3 coding DNA: TGTGCCAGCAGCGTAGGCAGGGAAGAGACCCAGTACTTC.

The V gene is TRBV28, the J gene TRBJ2-7; 13 bases align to TRBD2. CDR3 length: 18 residues. Germline CDR1 reads MDHEN; CDR2 reads SYDVKM. Trimming took 0 bases from V and 2 from J; bases not matched to a gene: 7. DNA of the CDR3: TGTGCCAGCAGTTTATGGTCCCAACTAGCGGGAGGGACCTACGAGCAGTACTTC. This gives the protein CASSLWSQLAGGTYEQYF.

The chain couples TRBV5-6 to TRBJ2-7; D is unclear. Trimming took 2 bases from V and 4 from J, leaving 7 bases between them. Germline CDR1 and CDR2: SGHDT and YYEEEE. CDR3 length: 12 residues. The CDR3 reads CASSFLGYEQYF. The CDR3 coding sequence is TGTGCCAGCAGCTTTTTAGGTTACGAGCAGTACTTC.

The genes are TRBV11-3 and TRBJ2-5, with D unresolved. The V end lost 6 bases, the J end lost 5 bases, and 13 bases lay between the germline ends. Germline CDR1 and CDR2: SGHNT and YENEEA. The CDR3 is 13 amino acids. As DNA, the CDR3 is TGTGCCAGCAGGAACGCAGCGTCGGAGACCCAGTACTTC. Protein: CASRNAASETQYF.

The CDR3 reads CASSYSPLWGYNEQFF. The CDR3 DNA reads as TGTGCCAGCAGTTACTCACCACTGTGGGGTTACAATGAGCAGTTCTTC. The chain joins TRBV6-5 to TRBJ2-1; D is ambiguous. Trimming took 0 bases from V and 4 from J, leaving 13 bases between them. From germline, CDR1 is MNHEY and CDR2 SVGAGI. CDR3 length: 16 residues.

CDR3 nucleotides: TGTGCCAGCAGCGTTGGAAGGGGGGCGTCATCCTACGAGCAGTACTTC. Translated, it gives CASSVGRGASSYEQYF. V gene TRBV9 combines with J gene TRBJ2-7; D is possibly TRBD1 or TRBD2 (6 bases each). Germline CDR1 and CDR2: SGDLS and YYNGEE. V gave up 2 bases and J gave up 1 base, with 16 bases separating them. The CDR3 sequence is 16 residues long.

The CDR3 DNA follows: TGCAGTGTGAGGTCTGAAGCTTTCTTT. This encodes CSVRSEAFF. The rearrangement links TRBV20-1 to TRBJ1-1; D not resolved. Germline CDR1 reads DFQATT; CDR2 reads SNEGSKA (reference sequence). V shed 7 bases and J shed 6 bases, with 6 bases lying between them. The CDR3 loop spans 9 amino acids.

V and J are TRBV7-6 and TRBJ2-5; D uncertain. V shed 1 base and J shed 5 bases, with 8 bases lying between them. Germline values: CDR1 SGHVS, CDR2 FNYEAQ. CDR3 length: 13 residues. The CDR3 DNA is TGTGCCAGCAGCTTAGATTATCGGGAGACCCAGTACTTC. It is translated as CASSLDYRETQYF.

The rearrangement joins TRBV28 to TRBJ2-7; the D call may be TRBD1 or TRBD2 (5 bases each). There are 15 residues in the CDR3. Germline lookup yields CDR1 MDHEN and CDR2 SYDVKM. V was pared by 5 bases and J by 2 bases, with 16 bases between. This chain's CDR3 is CASSRVRDGAYEQYF. The DNA for the CDR3 is TGTGCCAGCAGTCGGGTCCGGGACGGCGCCTACGAGCAGTACTTC.

The chain is built from TRBV7-9 and TRBJ2-5; 9 bases line up with TRBD2. Germline lookup yields CDR1 SEHNR and CDR2 FQNEAQ (reference sequence). The CDR3 has 18 residues. The junction had 11 bases not matched to a gene; V was cut back by 1 base and J by 2 bases. CDR3 DNA sequence: TGTGCCAGCAGCTTAGGAAAACTAGCGGGTACACCTCAAGAGACCCAGTACTTC. Translated: CASSLGKLAGTPQETQYF.

The chain joins TRBV27 to TRBJ2-1; 7 bases agree with TRBD2. The CDR3 has 15 residues. J lost 9 bases, V lost 2 bases, and 10 bases had no gene match. Germline values: CDR1 MNHEY, CDR2 SMNVEV (reference sequence). CDR3 coding DNA: TGTGCCAGCAGTTTACCCGGCGGGAGCCAGCGTGAGCAGTTCTTC. Translation: CASSLPGGSQREQFF.

On this clone: Other DNA sequences in the sample encode the same CDR3. CDR3 nucleotides: TGTGCCAGCAGCCCTACAGGGGCCTATGGCTACACCTTC. Translation: CASSPTGAYGYTF. This chain uses TRBV28 with TRBJ1-2; 7 nucleotides line up with TRBD1. Germline loops: CDR1 MDHEN, CDR2 SYDVKM. The J segment lost 4 bases and the V segment lost 6 bases, leaving 5 bases of the junction unmatched. This CDR3 is built from 13 residues.

This chain connects TRBV15 to TRBJ2-3; TRBD2 might be the D (5 bases). Per germline, CDR1 LNHNV and CDR2 YYDKDF (reference sequence). This CDR3 has 14 residues. Trimming took off 1 base at V and 6 bases at J, with 11 bases between the two ends. CDR3: CATSRGFGEDTQYF. The CDR3 coding sequence is TGTGCCACCAGCAGAGGTTTCGGGGAGGATACGCAGTATTTT.

J is TRBJ2-3 and V is TRBV19; 10 bases align to TRBD2. Trimming took 2 bases from V and 2 from J; bases not matched to a gene: 4. CDR3 size: 16 residues. Germline V CDR1 and CDR2: LNHDA, SQIVND (reference sequence). In DNA, the CDR3 is TGTGCCAGTAGTATAACTAGCGGGACGGTCACAGATACGCAGTATTTT. It specifies CASSITSGTVTDTQYF.

J is TRBJ1-5 and V is TRBV6-5, with TRBD1 matching over 7 bases. The V gene's germline CDR1 is MNHEY and CDR2 SVGAGI. J gave up 7 bases and V 9 bases, and 6 bases lay outside the gene matches. The CDR3 totals 12 residues. CDR3 in amino acids: CASGQGVQPQHF. The CDR3 nucleotides are TGTGCCAGTGGGCAGGGGGTGCAGCCCCAGCATTTT.